The 18 T cell receptor beta chains given below trace back to one sample, sequenced in a study of blood T cells in healthy people across ages. Combining a sample-barcoded 5' primer with a J-beta primer mix, a second PCR ran for roughly 7 to 11 cycles. TCRdb recomputed calls from the 5' RACE reads with MiXCR, one row per CDR3 protein. The table has 900,000 to 950,000 distinct CDR3 sequences, 25% to 35% seen once. The data were also submitted as part of a second study, on T cells of mothers and their children.

Sequencing input: blood. Source of these receptors: a middle-aged woman in good health.

This clonotype was detected many times. The chain carries TRBV5-1 and TRBJ2-1; 8 nucleotides line up with TRBD2. Per germline, CDR1 SGHRS and CDR2 YFSETQ. The CDR3 runs to 14 residues. V gave up 3 bases and J gave up 1 base; unmatched junction bases: 0. The DNA for the CDR3 is TGCGCCAGCAGCTCGGGGGGGTCCTACAATGAGCAGTTCTTC. Protein sequence: CASSSGGSYNEQFF.

The V call is TRBV2, the J call TRBJ1-5; D remains unclear. The germline V and J ends were trimmed by 8 bases and 5 bases, with 13 bases remaining between them. The CDR3 is made up of 13 amino acids. Germline V gene lookup returns CDR1 SNHLY and CDR2 FYNNEI. The CDR3 sequence: CASGGSQYQPQHF. The DNA for the CDR3 is TGTGCCAGCGGTGGGTCGCAATATCAGCCCCAGCATTTT.

The table lists this clonotype with a few counts. The V call is TRBV12-3 or TRBV12-4, the J call TRBJ2-1; 9 positions agree with TRBD2. CDR3 size: 14 residues. The V gene end was trimmed by 5 bases and the J gene end by 8 bases; junction bases not matched to a gene: 7. CDR3 nucleotide sequence: TGTGCCAGCAGTCGATTAGCGGGGGCACATGAGCAGTTCTTC. Its translation is CASSRLAGAHEQFF.

V and J are TRBV27 and TRBJ1-2; 7 bases line up with TRBD1. The CDR3 totals 12 residues. The germline V gene has CDR1 MNHEY and CDR2 SMNVEV (reference sequence). The V segment lost 8 bases and the J segment 10 bases; nucleotides outside the gene matches: 10. CDR3 loop: CASLLRQGFYTF. CDR3 in DNA: TGTGCCAGCCTCCTCCGACAGGGCTTCTACACCTTC.

The sample holds many counts of this clonotype. V usage is TRBV5-1 and J usage is TRBJ2-7; 7 bases align to TRBD1. The V gene's germline CDR1 is SGHRS and CDR2 YFSETQ. Trimming took 4 bases from V and 5 from J; bases not matched to a gene: 9. CDR3 length equals 14 residues. CDR3 in amino acids: CASSPLTGNHEQYF. The DNA of the CDR3 is TGCGCCAGCAGCCCTCTGACAGGGAACCACGAGCAGTACTTC. Full variable domain (missing parts from reference TRBV5-1 and TRBJ2-7): KAGVTQTPRYLIKTRGQQVTLSCSPISGHRSVSWYQQTPGQGLQFLFEYFSETQRNKGNFPGRFSGRQFSNSRSEMNVSTLELGDSALYLCASSPLTGNHEQYFGPGTRLTVT.

The table lists this clonotype with a count of one. The V call is TRBV7-8, the J call TRBJ2-5, with 7 bases fitting TRBD1. The better agreement between TRBJ2-7 and the DNA end casts doubt on the J call. Germline CDR1 and CDR2: SGHVS and FQNEAQ. CDR3 length: 14 residues. DNA of the CDR3: TGTGCCAGCAGCTATACAGGGGATGCTTACGAGCAGTACTTC. This encodes CASSYTGDAYEQYF.

The chain couples TRBV7-2 to TRBJ1-1; D unclear. CDR3 length: 14 residues. Germline CDR1 and CDR2: SGHTA and FQGNSA. V lost 5 bases, J lost 3 bases, and 13 bases lay in between. This chain's CDR3 is CASSRSEEDTEAFF. The CDR3 DNA is TGTGCCAGCAGCCGATCGGAGGAGGACACTGAAGCTTTCTTT.

The CDR3 here is CASGLEAGRPQYF. As DNA, the CDR3 is TGTGCTAGTGGTTTGGAGGCTGGCAGACCTCAGTACTTC. The chain carries TRBV12-5 and TRBJ2-4; D gene ambiguous. The CDR3 sequence is 13 residues long. The V end was cut by 1 base, the J end by 12 bases, with 13 bases between. Germline V CDR1 and CDR2: LGHNT, FRNRAP.

CDR3 amino acids: CASSSGPMDEQFF. CDR3 sequence (DNA): TGTGCCAGCAGTTCTGGACCTATGGATGAGCAGTTCTTC. This chain links TRBV6-2 or TRBV6-3 with TRBJ2-1; D call uncertain. Germline CDR1 and CDR2: MNHEY and SVGEGT. There are 13 residues in the CDR3. The germline V and J ends were trimmed by 4 bases and 8 bases, with 12 bases remaining between them.

This clonotype was detected ten times or more. Germline is not matched at one junction end, which may reflect a read error. This chain links TRBV5-6 with TRBJ2-5; 8 bases agree with TRBD1. The CDR3 has 13 amino acids. CDR1 and CDR2 from the germline V gene are SGHDT and YYEEEE. The CDR3 sequence is CASSLDRVETQYF. CDR3 DNA sequence: TGCGCCAGCAGCCTGGACAGGGTAGAGACCCAGTACTTC.

The J gene is TRBJ2-3, the V gene TRBV13; TRBD1 aligns across 11 bases. V shed 4 bases and J 3 bases; nucleotides not matched to a gene: 6. The CDR3 runs 16 residues. Germline V gene data show CDR1 as PRHDT and CDR2 as FYEKMQ (reference sequence). DNA of the CDR3: TGTGCCAGCAGCTCCCGGACAGGGGGCAGGACAGATACGCAGTATTTT. Encoded protein: CASSSRTGGRTDTQYF. Full variable domain (missing parts from reference TRBV13 and TRBJ2-3): AAGVIQSPRHLIKEKRETATLKCYPIPRHDTVYWYQQGPGQDPQFLISFYEKMQSDKGSIPDRFSAQQFSDYHSELNMSSLELGDSALYFCASSSRTGGRTDTQYFGPGTRLTVL.

V gene TRBV7-9 combines with J gene TRBJ1-4; perhaps TRBD1 as D (5 bases). The CDR3 covers 16 residues. The V and J ends lost 2 bases and 3 bases respectively, with 13 bases between them. From germline, CDR1 is SEHNR and CDR2 FQNEAQ (reference sequence). CDR3 DNA: TGTGCCAGCAGCTTACTCAACGGGGCGTCTAATGAAAAACTGTTTTTT. Translating gives CASSLLNGASNEKLFF. Based on the CDR3 plus reference TRBV7-9 and TRBJ1-4, the full variable domain is DTGVSQNPRHKITKRGQNVTFRCDPISEHNRLYWYRQTLGQGPEFLTYFQNEAQLEKSRLLSDRFSAERPKGSFSTLEIQRTEQGDSAMYLCASSLLNGASNEKLFFGSGTQLSVL.

The V and J genes are TRBV7-2 and TRBJ1-1; 7 bases align to TRBD1. CDR1 and CDR2 from the germline V gene are SGHTA and FQGNSA. Trimming took 4 bases from V and 4 from J; bases not matched to a gene: 9. The CDR3 totals 15 residues. For the CDR3, the DNA is TGTGCCAGCAGCTCAAGACAGGGACGGGGCACTGAAGCTTTCTTT. Its translation: CASSSRQGRGTEAFF.

This clonotype was counted between two and nine times. CDR3 nucleotide sequence: TGCAGCGCTGCTTATGGGGGGCTGTACGAGCAGTACTTC. Translation gives CSAAYGGLYEQYF. The V gene is TRBV20-1, the J gene TRBJ2-4; the D call may be TRBD1 or TRBD2 (6 bases each). The J call may be wrong; the DNA end is better matched by TRBJ2-7. Germline-derived CDR1 and CDR2 are DFQATT and SNEGSKA (reference sequence). This CDR3 is 13 amino acids long.

This chain uses TRBV2 with TRBJ1-2, with 8 bases fitting TRBD1. Unmatched junction bases numbered 10, after V lost 5 bases and J lost 5 bases. Germline V lookup: CDR1 SNHLY, CDR2 FYNNEI. This CDR3 comprises 15 residues. CDR3 DNA: TGTGCCAGCAGTCCCACTAGGACAGGGACTTATGGCTACACCTTC. It is translated as CASSPTRTGTYGYTF.

This clonotype has at least ten counts. The rearrangement joins TRBV7-2 to TRBJ2-7; D gene uncertain. V was pared by 2 bases and J by 0 bases, with 14 bases between. The CDR3 contains 16 residues. CDR1 and CDR2 from the germline V gene are SGHTA and FQGNSA. The CDR3: CASSLPHSFPSYEQYF. DNA of the CDR3: TGTGCCAGCAGCTTACCCCATAGTTTCCCCTCCTACGAGCAGTACTTC.

Comment on this clonotype: This may be a read error: a much more frequent sequence differs by one nucleotide. CDR3 amino acids: CASRLLDRSYEQYF. Written as DNA, the CDR3 is TGTGCCAGCAGGTTATTAGACAGATCCTACGAGCAGTACTTC. The chain carries TRBV28 and TRBJ2-7; D perhaps matches TRBD1 (5 bases). CDR1 and CDR2 from the germline V gene are MDHEN and SYDVKM. CDR3 length equals 14 residues.

This clonotype was seen a few times. The junction and the germline gene differ at one end; a read error may be behind it. The V and J genes are TRBV28 and TRBJ2-7; D is unclear. The CDR3 extends over 14 amino acids. Germline V CDR1 and CDR2: MDHEN, SYDVKM. CDR3 amino acids: CASSLPDLGYGQYF. The CDR3 bases are TGTGCCAGCAGTTTACCAGATTTAGGCTACGGGCAGTACTTC.